The 8 T cell receptor beta chains below all came from one sample that was sequenced in a study of blood T cell repertoires in COVID-19 (dated by TCRdb to the early 2020s). Library preparation was by the immunoSEQ multiplex PCR assay. The immuneACCESS repertoire file appears here via TCRdb, limited to in-frame rearrangements. These files lack a portion of the clones; in checked studies, under half of the deficit traces to unresolved V genes, and the cause of the others is not known. The sample records 250,000 or so clones, 65% to 85% of which are singletons. The ten biggest clones cover approximately 3.6% of the sample. Sequencing input: PBMCs or T cells enriched from blood (not recorded which). The source is a middle-aged man who had recovered from COVID-19.

The V and J genes are TRBV6-5 and TRBJ2-1; TRBD2 matches at 10 bases. The V gene end was trimmed by 4 bases and the J gene end by 1 base; junction bases not matched to a gene: 4. The CDR3 has 16 residues. Germline loops: CDR1 MNHEY, CDR2 SVGAGI. CDR3 coding DNA: TGTGCCAGCAGTTTAGCGGGAGGTCTATCCTACAATGAGCAGTTCTTC. Translated: CASSLAGGLSYNEQFF.

The J gene is TRBJ2-7, the V gene TRBV27; the match to TRBD2 covers 12 bases. The CDR3 length is 15 residues. Germline trimming cut 5 bases from V and 3 bases from J; bases unmatched to any gene: 5. The germline CDR1 and CDR2 sequences are MNHEY and SMNVEV (reference sequence). CDR3 protein: CASSTMTSGGYEQYF. DNA of the CDR3: TGTGCCAGCAGTACAATGACTAGCGGGGGCTACGAGCAGTACTTC.

The chain links TRBV11-2 to TRBJ2-5; D might be TRBD2 (6 bases). Trimming took off 3 bases at V and 5 bases at J, with 7 bases between the two ends. The CDR3 consists of 12 residues. Germline values: CDR1 SGHAT, CDR2 FQNNGV. CDR3: CASSFGGETQYF. As DNA, the CDR3 is TGTGCCAGCAGCTTCGGGGGTGAGACCCAGTACTTC.

In regard to this clone: The DNA is left out, because the CDR3 cannot be placed on it with certainty; the CDR3 is given as TCRdb lists it. This chain's CDR3 is CAWSVAQGNKYF. The rearrangement uses TRBV30 and TRBJ2-7; the table's D call, TRBD1, has no DNA check behind it. The CDR3 is 12 amino acids long, termini counted. CDR1 and CDR2 (germline): GTSNPN, SVGIG (reference sequence).

This clone was recorded once. The V call is TRBV7-3, the J call TRBJ2-2; D possibly corresponds to TRBD1 (6 bases). The ends were cut back, 0 bases at V and 9 bases at J, with 11 bases in the middle. Germline-derived CDR1 and CDR2 are SGHTA and FQGTGA. The CDR3 extends over 14 amino acids. Here the CDR3 reads CASSLTATGRELFF. Here the CDR3 DNA reads TGTGCCAGCAGCTTAACAGCAACAGGGCGGGAGCTGTTTTTT.

The J gene is TRBJ2-2, the V gene TRBV2, with D possibly TRBD1 on 5 matching bases. Germline V CDR1 and CDR2: SNHLY, FYNNEI. The V gene lost 8 bases and the J gene lost 1 base, with 11 bases spanning the gap. This CDR3 is built from 14 residues. In DNA, the CDR3 is TGTGCCAGCGGGTTAACAGGGAACACCGGGGAGCTGTTTTTT. As protein: CASGLTGNTGELFF.

This clone came up once. The chain carries TRBV14 and TRBJ1-2, with 10 bases matching TRBD1. The CDR3 sequence is 13 residues long. V gave up 6 bases and J gave up 2 bases; unmatched junction bases: 0. From germline, CDR1 is SGHDN and CDR2 FVKESK. This CDR3 reads CASRDRGNYGYTF. DNA for the CDR3: TGTGCCAGCAGGGACAGGGGGAACTATGGCTACACCTTC.

The chain links TRBV6-2 or TRBV6-3 to TRBJ2-7; TRBD2 matches 8 bases. Germline trimming cut 5 bases from V and 4 bases from J; bases unmatched to any gene: 10. This CDR3 region has 15 residues. CDR1 and CDR2 (germline): MNHEY, SVGEGT. The chain's CDR3 is CASSAGPGLDYEQYF. DNA of the CDR3: TGTGCCAGCAGTGCTGGGCCGGGACTAGATTACGAGCAGTACTTC.